This TCR beta chain is from a study of Ad26.COV2.S vaccination and SARS-CoV-2 variants. The treatment is: roughly 19 received Ad26.COV2.S at low or high dose, single or two shots; roughly five received placebo; per-sample allocation not given. The samples were gathered on day 63 after the first injection of vaccine or placebo. CDR1 and CDR2 (germline): LNHDA, SQIVND (reference sequence). The CDR3 covers 16 residues. V dropped 7 bases and J dropped 2; count of bases not matched to a gene: 10. The method was immunoSEQ multiplex PCR; TCRdb's version includes in-frame clones alone and lacks a portion of them. The table has about 460,000 clones, 80% to 90% seen once; the top ten hold 1.7%.

The TCR originated in a person aged 18-65 years who received the Ad26.COV2.S COVID-19 vaccine or a placebo. Specimen: peripheral blood, collected in a trial of Ad26.COV2.S vaccine versus placebo. The J gene is TRBJ2-7, the V gene TRBV19; 11 nucleotides line up with TRBD2. CDR3 nucleotides: TGTGCCAGTACCAATCCCGGGACTAGCGGTGCCTACGAGCAGTACTTC. It translates to CASTNPGTSGAYEQYF.